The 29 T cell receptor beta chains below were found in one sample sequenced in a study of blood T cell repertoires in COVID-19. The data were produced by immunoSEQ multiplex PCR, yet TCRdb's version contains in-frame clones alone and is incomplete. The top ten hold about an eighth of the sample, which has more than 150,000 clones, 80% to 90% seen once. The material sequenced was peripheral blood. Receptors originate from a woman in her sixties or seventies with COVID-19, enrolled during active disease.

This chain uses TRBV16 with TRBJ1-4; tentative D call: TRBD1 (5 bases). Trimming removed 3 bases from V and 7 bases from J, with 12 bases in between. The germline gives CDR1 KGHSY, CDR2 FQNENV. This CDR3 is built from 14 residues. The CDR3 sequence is CASSHVGGVEKLFF. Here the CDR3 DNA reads TGTGCCAGCAGCCACGTTGGGGGGGTTGAAAAACTGTTTTTT.

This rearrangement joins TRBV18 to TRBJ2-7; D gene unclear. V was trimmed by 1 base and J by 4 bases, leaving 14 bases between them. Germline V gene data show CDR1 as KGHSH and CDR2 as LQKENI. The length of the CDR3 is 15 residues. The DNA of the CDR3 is TGTGCCAGCTCACCACTTAAACAGATCGGTTACGAGCAGTACTTC. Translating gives CASSPLKQIGYEQYF.

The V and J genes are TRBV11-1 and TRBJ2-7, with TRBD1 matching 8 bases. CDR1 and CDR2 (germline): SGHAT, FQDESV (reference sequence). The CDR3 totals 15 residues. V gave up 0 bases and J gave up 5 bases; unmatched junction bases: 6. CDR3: CASSLAGDRQDEQYF. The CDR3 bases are TGTGCCAGCAGCTTAGCGGGGGACAGGCAAGACGAGCAGTACTTC.

This chain's CDR3 is CASSFSRRSTDTQYF. CDR3 DNA sequence: TGTGCCAGCAGCTTTAGTCGTAGAAGCACAGATACGCAGTATTTT. The V and J genes are TRBV7-2 and TRBJ2-3; no clear D gene. Germline CDR1 and CDR2: SGHTA and FQGNSA. The CDR3 has 15 residues. V dropped 3 bases and J dropped 0 bases, with 10 bases sitting between them.

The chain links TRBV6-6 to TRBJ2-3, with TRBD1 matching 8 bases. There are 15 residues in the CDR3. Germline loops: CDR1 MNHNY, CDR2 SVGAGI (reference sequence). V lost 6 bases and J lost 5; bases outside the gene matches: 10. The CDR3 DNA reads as TGTGCCAGCAGCTCTACAGGGGGTGGTGGAGATACGCAGTATTTT. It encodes CASSSTGGGGDTQYF.

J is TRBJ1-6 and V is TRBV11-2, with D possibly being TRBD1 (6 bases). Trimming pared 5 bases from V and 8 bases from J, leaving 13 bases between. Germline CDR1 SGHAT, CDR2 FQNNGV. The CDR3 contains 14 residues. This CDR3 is CASSIESGDSPLHF. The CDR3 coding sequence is TGTGCCAGCAGCATCGAATCAGGGGATTCACCCCTCCACTTT.

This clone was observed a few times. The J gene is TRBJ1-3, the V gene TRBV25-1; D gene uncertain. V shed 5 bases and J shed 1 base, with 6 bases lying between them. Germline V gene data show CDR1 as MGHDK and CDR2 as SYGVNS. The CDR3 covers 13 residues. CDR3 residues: CASSSHSGNTIYF. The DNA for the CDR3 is TGTGCCAGCAGTTCCCATTCTGGAAACACCATATATTTT. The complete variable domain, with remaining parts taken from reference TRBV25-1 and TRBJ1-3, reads EADIYQTPRYLVIGTGKKITLECSQTMGHDKMYWYQQDPGMELHLIHYSYGVNSTEKGDLSSESTVSRIRTEHFPLTLESARPSHTSQYLCASSSHSGNTIYFGEGSWLTVV.

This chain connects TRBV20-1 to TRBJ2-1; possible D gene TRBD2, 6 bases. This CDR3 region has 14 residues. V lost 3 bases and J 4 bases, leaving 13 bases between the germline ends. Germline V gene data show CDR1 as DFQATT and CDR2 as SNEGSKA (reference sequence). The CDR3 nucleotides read TGCAGTGCTAGTTGGGGGGAGTGGTACAATGAGCAGTTCTTC. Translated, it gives CSASWGEWYNEQFF.

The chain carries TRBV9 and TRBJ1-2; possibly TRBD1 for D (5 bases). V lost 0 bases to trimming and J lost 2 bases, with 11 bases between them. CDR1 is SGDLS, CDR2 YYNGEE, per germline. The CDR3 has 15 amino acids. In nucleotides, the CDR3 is TGTGCCAGCAGCGTAGGAGGTAGGGGAAACTATGGCTACACCTTC. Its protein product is CASSVGGRGNYGYTF.

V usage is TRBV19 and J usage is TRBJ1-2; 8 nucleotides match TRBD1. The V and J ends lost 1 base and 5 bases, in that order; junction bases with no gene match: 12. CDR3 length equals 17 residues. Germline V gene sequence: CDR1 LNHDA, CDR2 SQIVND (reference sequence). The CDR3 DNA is TGTGCCAGTAGTATAGCCCTGACAGGGGCTCTGGAGTATGGCTACACCTTC. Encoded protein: CASSIALTGALEYGYTF.

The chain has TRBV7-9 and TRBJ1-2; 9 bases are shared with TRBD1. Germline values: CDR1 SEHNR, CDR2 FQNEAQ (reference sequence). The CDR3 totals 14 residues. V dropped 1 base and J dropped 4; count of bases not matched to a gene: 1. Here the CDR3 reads CASSLGDRAYGYTF. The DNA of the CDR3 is TGTGCCAGCAGCTTAGGGGACAGGGCCTATGGCTACACCTTC.

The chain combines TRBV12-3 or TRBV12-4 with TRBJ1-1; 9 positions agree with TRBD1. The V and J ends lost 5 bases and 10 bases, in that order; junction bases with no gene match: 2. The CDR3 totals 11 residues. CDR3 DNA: TGTGCCAGCAGTCGACAGGGGGGAGCTTTCTTT. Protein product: CASSRQGGAFF.

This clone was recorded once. The CDR3 reads CASSQSDREWWETQYF. CDR3 coding DNA: TGCGCCAGCAGTCAATCGGACAGGGAGTGGTGGGAGACCCAGTACTTC. The chain joins TRBV23-1 to TRBJ2-5, with 8 nucleotides matching TRBD1. TRBV23-1 is recorded as an ORF, its role being uncertain. V trimming: 0 bases; J trimming: 5 bases; junction bases outside the gene matches: 8. CDR3 size: 16 residues.

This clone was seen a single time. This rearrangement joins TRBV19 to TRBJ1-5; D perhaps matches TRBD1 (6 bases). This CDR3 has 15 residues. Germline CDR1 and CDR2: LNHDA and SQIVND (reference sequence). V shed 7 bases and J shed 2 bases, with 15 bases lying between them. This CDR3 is CASTLTGGRNQPQHF. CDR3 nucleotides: TGTGCCAGTACCTTGACCGGGGGGCGCAATCAGCCCCAGCATTTT.

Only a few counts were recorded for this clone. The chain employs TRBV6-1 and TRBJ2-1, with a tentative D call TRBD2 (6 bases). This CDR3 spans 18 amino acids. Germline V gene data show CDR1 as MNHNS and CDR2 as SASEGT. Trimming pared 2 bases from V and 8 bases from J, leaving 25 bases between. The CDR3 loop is CASSESVIWDSPRDEQFF. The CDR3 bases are TGTGCCAGCAGTGAAAGTGTGATTTGGGACTCGCCACGAGATGAGCAGTTCTTC.

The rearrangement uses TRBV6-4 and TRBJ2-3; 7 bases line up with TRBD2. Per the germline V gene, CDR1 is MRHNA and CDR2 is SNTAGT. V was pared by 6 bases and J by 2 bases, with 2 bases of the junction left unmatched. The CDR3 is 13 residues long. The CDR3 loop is CASSRDYTDTQYF. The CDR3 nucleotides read TGTGCCAGCAGCCGGGACTACACAGATACGCAGTATTTT.

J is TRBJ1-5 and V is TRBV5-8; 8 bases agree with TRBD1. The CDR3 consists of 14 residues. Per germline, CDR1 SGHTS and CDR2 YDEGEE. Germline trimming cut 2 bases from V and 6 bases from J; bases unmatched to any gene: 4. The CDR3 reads CASSFQGASQPQHF. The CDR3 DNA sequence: TGTGCCAGCAGCTTCCAGGGGGCATCTCAGCCCCAGCATTTT. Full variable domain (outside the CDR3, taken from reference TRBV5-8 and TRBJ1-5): EAGVTQSPTHLIKTRGQQATLRCSPISGHTSVYWYQQALGLGLQFLLWYDEGEERNRGNFPPRFSGRQFPNYSSELNVNALELEDSALYLCASSFQGASQPQHFGDGTRLSIL.

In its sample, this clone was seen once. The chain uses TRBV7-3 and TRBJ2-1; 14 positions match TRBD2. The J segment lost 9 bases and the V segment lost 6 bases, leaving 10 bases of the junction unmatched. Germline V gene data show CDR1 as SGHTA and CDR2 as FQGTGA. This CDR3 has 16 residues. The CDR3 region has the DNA TGTGCCAGCAGTTTTTCCGGGACTAGCGGGAGTATTGAGCAGTTCTTC. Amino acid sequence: CASSFSGTSGSIEQFF. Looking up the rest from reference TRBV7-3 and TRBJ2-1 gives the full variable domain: GAGVSQTPSNKVTEKGKYVELRCDPISGHTALYWYRQSLGQGPEFLIYFQGTGAADDSGLPNDRFFAVRPEGSVSTLKIQRTERGDSAVYLCASSFSGTSGSIEQFFGPGTRLTVL.

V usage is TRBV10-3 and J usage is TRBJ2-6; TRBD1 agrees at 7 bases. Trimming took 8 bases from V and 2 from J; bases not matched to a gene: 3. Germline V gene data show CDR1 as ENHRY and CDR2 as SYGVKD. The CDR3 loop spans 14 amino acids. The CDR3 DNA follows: TGTGCCATCGCTGACAGGGCTGGGGCCAACGTCCTGACTTTC. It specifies CAIADRAGANVLTF.

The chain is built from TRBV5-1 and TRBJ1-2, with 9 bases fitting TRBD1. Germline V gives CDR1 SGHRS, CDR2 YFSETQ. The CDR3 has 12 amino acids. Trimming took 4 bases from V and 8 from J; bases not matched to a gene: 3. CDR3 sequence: CASSRTGDGYTF. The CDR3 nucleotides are TGCGCCAGCAGCCGGACAGGGGACGGCTACACCTTC.

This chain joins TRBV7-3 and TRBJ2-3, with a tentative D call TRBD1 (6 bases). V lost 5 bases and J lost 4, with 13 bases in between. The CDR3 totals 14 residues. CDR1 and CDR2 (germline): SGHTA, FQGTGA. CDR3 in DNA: TGTGCCAGCAGCGCCTACAGGGTATCAGATACGCAGTATTTT. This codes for CASSAYRVSDTQYF.

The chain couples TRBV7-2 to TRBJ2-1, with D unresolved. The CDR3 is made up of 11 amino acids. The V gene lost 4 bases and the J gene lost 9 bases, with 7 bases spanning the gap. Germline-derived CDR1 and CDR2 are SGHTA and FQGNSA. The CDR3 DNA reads TGTGCCAGCAGCTCAGGTATTGAGCAGTTCTTC. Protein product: CASSSGIEQFF.

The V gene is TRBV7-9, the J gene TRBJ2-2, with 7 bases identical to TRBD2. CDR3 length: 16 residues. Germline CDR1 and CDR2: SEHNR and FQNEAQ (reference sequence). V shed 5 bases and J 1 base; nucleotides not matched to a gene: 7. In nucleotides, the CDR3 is TGTGCCAGCAGCGTCCCAGGGACTAAGAACACCGGGGAGCTGTTTTTT. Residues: CASSVPGTKNTGELFF.

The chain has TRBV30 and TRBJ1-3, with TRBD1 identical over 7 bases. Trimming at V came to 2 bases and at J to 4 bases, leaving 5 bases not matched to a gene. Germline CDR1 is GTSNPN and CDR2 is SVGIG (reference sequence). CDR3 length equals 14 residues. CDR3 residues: CAWSTPTGGNTIYF. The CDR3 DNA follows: TGTGCCTGGAGTACCCCGACAGGGGGAAACACCATATATTTT.

CDR3 sequence reads: CASSPYLSSYNEQFF. CDR3 in DNA: TGTGCCAGCAGCCCGTATCTAAGCTCCTACAATGAGCAGTTCTTC. The chain recombines TRBV7-2 with TRBJ2-1; D call uncertain. Trimming removed 5 bases from V and 0 bases from J, with 11 bases in between. CDR3 length: 15 residues. Germline CDR1 reads SGHTA; CDR2 reads FQGNSA.

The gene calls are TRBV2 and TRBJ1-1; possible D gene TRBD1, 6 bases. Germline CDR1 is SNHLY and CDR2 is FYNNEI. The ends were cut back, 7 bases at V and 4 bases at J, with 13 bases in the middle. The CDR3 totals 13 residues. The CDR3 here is CASIVGAGTEAFF. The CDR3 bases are TGTGCCAGCATTGTGGGGGCGGGCACTGAAGCTTTCTTT.

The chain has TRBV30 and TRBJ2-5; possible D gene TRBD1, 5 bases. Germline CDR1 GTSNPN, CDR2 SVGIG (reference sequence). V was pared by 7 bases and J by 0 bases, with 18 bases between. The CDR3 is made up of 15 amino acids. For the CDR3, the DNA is TGTGCCTCAACCCGTGACAGTAGGCACCAAGAGACCCAGTACTTC. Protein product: CASTRDSRHQETQYF. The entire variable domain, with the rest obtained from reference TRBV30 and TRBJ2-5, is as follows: SQTIHQWPATLVQPVGSPLSLECTVEGTSNPNLYWYRQAAGRGLQLLFYSVGIGQISSEVPQNLSASRPQDRQFILSSKKLLLSDSGFYLCASTRDSRHQETQYFGPGTRLLVL.

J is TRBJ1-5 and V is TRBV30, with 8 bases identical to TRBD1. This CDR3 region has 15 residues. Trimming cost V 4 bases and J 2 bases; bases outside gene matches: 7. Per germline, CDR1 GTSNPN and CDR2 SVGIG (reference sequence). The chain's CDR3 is CAWINSGQGNQPQHF. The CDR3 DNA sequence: TGTGCCTGGATAAACTCGGGACAGGGCAATCAGCCCCAGCATTTT.

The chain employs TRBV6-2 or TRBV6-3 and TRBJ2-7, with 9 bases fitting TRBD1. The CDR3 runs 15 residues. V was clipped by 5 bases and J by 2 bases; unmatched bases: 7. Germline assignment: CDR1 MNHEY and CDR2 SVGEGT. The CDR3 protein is CASSIAGQGPYEQYF. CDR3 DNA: TGTGCCAGCAGTATCGCGGGACAGGGTCCCTACGAGCAGTACTTC.